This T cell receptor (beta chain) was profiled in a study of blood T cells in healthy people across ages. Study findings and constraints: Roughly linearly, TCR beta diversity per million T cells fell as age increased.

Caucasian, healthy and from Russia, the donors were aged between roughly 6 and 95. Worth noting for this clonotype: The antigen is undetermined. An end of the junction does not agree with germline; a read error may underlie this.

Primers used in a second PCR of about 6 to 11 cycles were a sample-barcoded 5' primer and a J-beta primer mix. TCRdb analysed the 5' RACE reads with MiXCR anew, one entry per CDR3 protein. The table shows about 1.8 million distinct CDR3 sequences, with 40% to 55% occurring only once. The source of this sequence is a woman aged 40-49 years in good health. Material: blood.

In DNA form, the CDR3 reads TGCAGTGCTGCCCGACTAGCGGGGGGGCCGGTAGAGACCCAGGACTTC. This gives the protein CSAARLAGGPVETQDF. The chain carries TRBV20-1 and TRBJ2-5; TRBD2 agrees at 14 bases. This CDR3 contains 16 residues. Germline CDR1 DFQATT, CDR2 SNEGSKA (reference sequence).